The 7 T cell receptor beta chains in this list originate from one sample, sequenced in a study of cytotoxic CD8 clonotypes in ibrutinib-treated CLL. The assay was immunoSEQ multiplex PCR, and TCRdb's table has in-frame clones only and misses some. The table includes about 140,000 clones, about 72% detected once. The input for sequencing was PBMCs, taken after 12 months of ibrutinib treatment. These receptors were obtained from a human donor with chronic lymphocytic leukemia.

The V and J genes are TRBV28 and TRBJ2-7; the D gene is possibly TRBD2 (7 bases). CDR3 size: 14 residues. Germline V lookup: CDR1 MDHEN, CDR2 SYDVKM. Trimming left V 6 bases short and J 12 bases short, with 24 bases between. The DNA of the CDR3 is TGTGCCAGCAGACCTCAGACAAGTAGGGGGGGATGGTACTTC. This translates into CASRPQTSRGGWYF.

The gene calls are TRBV19 and TRBJ1-2; D ambiguous. The germline CDR1 and CDR2 sequences are LNHDA and SQIVND (reference sequence). V was shortened by 3 bases and J by 4 bases, with 9 bases between the two germline ends. This CDR3 has 13 residues. In DNA form, the CDR3 reads TGTGCCAGTAGTATTGGGCCCGCCTATGGCTACACCTTC. This sequence encodes CASSIGPAYGYTF.

The chain carries TRBV7-9 and TRBJ1-2; D unclear. Germline V gene data show CDR1 as SEHNR and CDR2 as FQNEAQ (reference sequence). The CDR3 runs 12 residues. Trimming pared 4 bases from V and 3 bases from J, leaving 6 bases between. The CDR3: CASSSTDYGYTF. The CDR3 DNA follows: TGTGCCAGCAGCTCGACGGACTATGGCTACACCTTC.

This clone was seen only a few times. The chain is built from TRBV4-1 and TRBJ2-6; D uncertain. The CDR3 sequence is 17 residues long. Germline-derived CDR1 and CDR2 are MGHRA and YSYEKL. Trimming stripped 3 bases from V and 0 bases from J, with 12 bases between. Here the CDR3 DNA reads TGCGCCAGCAGCCAGGAACATCAAAGCTCTGGGGCCAACGTCCTGACTTTC. Protein: CASSQEHQSSGANVLTF.

In this sample, this clone turned up once. The J gene is TRBJ2-3, the V gene TRBV6-5, with TRBD1 matching over 7 bases. The CDR3 consists of 15 residues. The trim removed 2 bases at V and 2 bases at J, leaving 4 bases unmatched. CDR1 MNHEY and CDR2 SVGAGI come from the germline V gene. The CDR3 loop reads CASSYATGNTDTQYF. In nucleotides, the CDR3 is TGTGCCAGCAGTTACGCGACAGGGAACACAGATACGCAGTATTTT.

The rearrangement uses TRBV5-1 and TRBJ2-7; TRBD2 agrees at 8 bases. This CDR3 region has 13 residues. V shed 2 bases, J shed 4 bases, and the junction held 2 bases outside the gene matches. CDR1 is SGHRS, CDR2 YFSETQ, per germline. CDR3 region: CASSLTSGYEQYF. As DNA, the CDR3 is TGCGCCAGCAGCTTAACTAGCGGTTACGAGCAGTACTTC.

J is TRBJ1-6 and V is TRBV2, with 10 bases identical to TRBD1. The V and J ends lost 10 bases and 8 bases, in that order; junction bases with no gene match: 5. The CDR3 extends over 13 amino acids. The germline V gene has CDR1 SNHLY and CDR2 FYNNEI. The CDR3 DNA is TGTGCCACTAGACAGGGGGCCGATTCACCCCTCCACTTT. Translation: CATRQGADSPLHF.